The T cell receptor beta chain described here comes from a study of Tregs in tolerant kidney transplant recipients (dated by TCRdb to about 2019). About the investigation overall: The study applied TCRbeta sequencing to find donor-specific regulatory T cells before combined kidney and bone marrow transplantation and then followed those same cells after transplant. TCRbeta repertoire sequencing was used in a few healthy controls to compare several ways of expanding Tregs specific for an allogeneic donor. What the work shows at the level of the full study, not this receptor alone: Expanding Tregs with activated donor B cells appeared to identify the most biologically relevant and donor-specific TCRbeta repertoire. Biological reproducibility was not examined directly, but technical replication error appeared to be minimal. Because only a small number of patients were included, the study had limitations, and the results will need to be validated in larger populations as well as under other immunosuppression protocols.

Details on this clone: Its target antigen remains unknown. Per-base quality was not reported, and no clone a single base away is much larger than it.

For TCRbeta CDR3 sequencing, genomic DNA was extracted from sorted cells using the QIAGEN DNeasy Blood and Tissue Kit. High-throughput TCRbeta CDR3 sequencing, including PCR amplification with bias correction and internal controls, was performed commercially through immunoSEQ. The original methods were these. Unique productive TCRbeta sequences were defined by CDR3 nucleotide sequence where primers matched, and otherwise by CDR3 amino acid sequence together with Vbeta and Jbeta genes. To correct for sorting error, sequences found in more than one sorted population at a frequency ratio of 2:1 or less were discarded, and the remaining shared sequences were assigned to the population with the higher frequency. Sequences were defined as donor-reactive when expanded at least 5-fold in CFSE-low cells versus unstimulated cells and present at a frequency of at least 0.01% in CFSE-low cells. Jensen-Shannon divergence calculated on the top 100 TCRbeta sequences ranked by frequency was used to measure repertoire divergence. When a sample had multiple sequencing runs, each run was corrected for sorting error separately and the runs were then pooled. The clones in this table, taken by TCRdb from immuneACCESS, are in-frame only. Not every clone is retained; where verified, under half of the shortfall comes from an unresolved V gene, and the cause of the rest is unknown. The D gene and trimming were derived from the DNA, and the V and J assignments and clone size from that table. The sample table lists some 88,000 clones, approximately 94% of them with a count of one. 4.7% of the sample rests with the top ten.

Thawed PBMCs were FACS-sorted into unstimulated Tregs (CD4+CD25+CD127-), CD4+ non-Tregs (CD4+CD25-), CD4 cells and CD8 cells. Healthy control blood was obtained either as purchased buffy coats or from healthy volunteers. Healthy control blood was processed by Ficoll density gradient to PBMCs and cryopreserved; patient PBMCs were collected before and after transplant. The germline V gene yields MGHRA for CDR1 and YSYEKL for CDR2. Including the terminal cysteine and phenylalanine, the CDR3 comprises 16 residues. Of the read, only the CDR3 DNA is kept; its 48 bases are in frame from base 1. At the junction V is shortened by 1 base and J by 2 bases, with 12 bases in between.

Sequences were obtained from CD8+ T cells from blood. The rearranged segments are TRBV4-1 and TRBJ1-5; TRBD1 could be the D gene, as 5 bases match. This clonotype originated in a human donor in good health. The CDR3 region reads CASSQAHGRGNQPQHF. The nucleotides read TGCGCCAGCAGCCAAGCTCACGGCAGGGGCAATCAGCCCCAGCATTTT.